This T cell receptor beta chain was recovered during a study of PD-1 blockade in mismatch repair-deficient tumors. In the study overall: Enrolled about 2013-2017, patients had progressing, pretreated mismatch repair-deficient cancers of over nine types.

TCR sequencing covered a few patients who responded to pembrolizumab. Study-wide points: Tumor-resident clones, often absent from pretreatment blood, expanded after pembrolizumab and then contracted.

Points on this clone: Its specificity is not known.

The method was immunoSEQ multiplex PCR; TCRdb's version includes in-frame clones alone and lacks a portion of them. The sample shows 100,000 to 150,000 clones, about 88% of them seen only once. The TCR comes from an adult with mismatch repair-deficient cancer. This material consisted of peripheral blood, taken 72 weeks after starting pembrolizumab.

The CDR3: CASSQDSQVNTGELFF. The CDR3 nucleotides are TGCGCCAGCAGCCAAGATAGCCAGGTGAACACCGGGGAGCTGTTTTTT. This sequence joins TRBV4-3 and TRBJ2-2; no firm D call. The CDR3 runs to 16 residues. CDR1 and CDR2 (germline): LGHNA, YSLEER. Trimming removed 0 bases from V and 1 base from J, with 9 bases in between.